What follows are 5 T cell receptor beta chains derived from one specimen sequenced in a study of CD8+ T cells in alopecia areata. Reverse transcription of extracted RNA yielded cDNA, which provided the sequencing template. Profiling relied on immunoSEQ multiplex PCR, and the TCRdb table lists in-frame clones only, not all of them. Of about 210,000 clones in the sample, approximately 40% were seen once. Stated treatment: oral pan-JAK inhibitor, 5-10 mg twice daily. This specimen was CD4+ T cells sorted from blood, taken at approximately week 37, from a patient treated with tofacitinib. The source of these receptors is a human donor with alopecia areata.

This clone was recorded a few times. This chain connects TRBV9 to TRBJ1-2, with D uncertain. V was clipped by 3 bases and J by 2 bases, with 14 bases between them. CDR3 length: 15 residues. CDR1 and CDR2 (germline): SGDLS, YYNGEE. CDR3 bases: TGTGCCAGCAGCGCCGATGTGGAACAGAACTATGGCTACACCTTC. Translation gives CASSADVEQNYGYTF.

DNA of the CDR3: TGTGCCAGCAGTCCGACTAGCGGGACAGATACGCAGTATTTT. Its protein product is CASSPTSGTDTQYF. V is TRBV6-6 and J is TRBJ2-3, with 10 bases fitting TRBD2. Germline trimming cut 5 bases from V and 3 bases from J; bases unmatched to any gene: 2. The CDR3 loop spans 14 amino acids. The germline gives CDR1 MNHNY, CDR2 SVGAGI (reference sequence).

J is TRBJ2-5 and V is TRBV7-8, with D unclear. Trimming removed 3 bases at V and 1 base at J, with 9 bases between. The CDR3 sequence is 14 residues long. Germline V CDR1 and CDR2: SGHVS, FQNEAQ. The CDR3 reads CASSFSSPQETQYF. The CDR3 region has the DNA TGTGCCAGCAGCTTTAGTAGTCCCCAAGAGACCCAGTACTTC.

The chain uses TRBV4-3 and TRBJ2-1; 8 bases line up with TRBD1. Germline CDR1 is LGHNA and CDR2 is YSLEER. With 11 bases clipped from V and 6 bases from J, the junction kept 9 bases outside the gene matches. The CDR3 spans 13 residues. The CDR3 here is CASSVGQGNEQFF. In DNA, the CDR3 is TGCGCCTCCTCCGTTGGACAGGGCAATGAGCAGTTCTTC.

This chain connects TRBV5-1 to TRBJ2-5, with a possible D match to TRBD1 (6 bases). The V gene's germline CDR1 is SGHRS and CDR2 YFSETQ. The CDR3 is made up of 14 amino acids. V lost 4 bases to trimming and J lost 7 bases, with 17 bases between them. In DNA form, the CDR3 reads TGCGCCAGCAGCCCGAGTGGGGGCGCGGGGACCCAGTACTTC. Translation gives CASSPSGGAGTQYF.